These T cell receptor beta chains were read from a single sample in a study of early T cells in non-severe SARS-CoV-2 infection. TCRdb used MiXCR to reprocess the 5' RACE reads, holding one entry per CDR3 protein. The profile covers about 49,000 distinct CDR3 sequences, with 6.5% appearing a single time and roughly 2.8% taken by the ten largest. Sequenced here: whole blood, sampled at baseline. The receptor source for this set is an adult who was a healthcare worker with PCR-confirmed SARS-CoV-2 infection or an uninfected control (not recorded which). Each CDR3 is given with its conserved first and last residue. The D gene is left open where the match is weak. For some rows the clone size is stated as once, few or many, or as a class when expanded; others skip it.

CDR3 DNA: TGTGCCAGCAGCCGCGGACTAGCGGACCAAGAGACCCAGTACTTC
CDR3 protein: CASSRGLADQETQYF
J gene: TRBJ2-5
clone size: few
V gene: TRBV6-2/TRBV6-3
D gene: TRBD2

CDR3 DNA: TGTGCCAGCAGTATTCAGACAGGGGGCATTACTGAAGCTTTCTTT
CDR3 protein: CASSIQTGGITEAFF
J gene: TRBJ1-1
clone size: many
V gene: TRBV12-3/TRBV12-4
D gene: TRBD1

CDR3 DNA: TGTGCCAGCAGCCCTCAAGGATCTCAGCAGTACTTC
CDR3 protein: CASSPQGSQQYF
J gene: TRBJ2-7
clone size: .
V gene: TRBV7-9
D gene: .

CDR3 DNA: TGTGCCAGCAGTTTAACGCCAAACTACGAGCAGTACTTC
CDR3 protein: CASSLTPNYEQYF
J gene: TRBJ2-7
clone size: many
V gene: TRBV27
D gene: .

CDR3 DNA: TGTGCCAGCCGTTCTACAGGGACAACTAATGAAAAACTGTTTTTT
CDR3 protein: CASRSTGTTNEKLFF
J gene: TRBJ1-4
clone size: many
V gene: TRBV6-2/TRBV6-3
D gene: .

CDR3 DNA: TGCAGTGGAGCAACAACCTACGAGCAGTACTTC
CDR3 protein: CSGATTYEQYF
J gene: TRBJ2-7
clone size: few
V gene: TRBV20-1
D gene: .

CDR3 DNA: TGTGCCAGCAGTTGGACTAGTAGGGGGAGGGAGCTGTTTTTT
CDR3 protein: CASSWTSRGRELFF
J gene: TRBJ2-2
clone size: .
V gene: TRBV7-2
D gene: .

CDR3 DNA: TGCAGTGCTAGAGATACGGCAGGGGGCATCTATGGCTACACCTTC
CDR3 protein: CSARDTAGGIYGYTF
J gene: TRBJ1-2
clone size: many
V gene: TRBV20-1
D gene: TRBD1

CDR3 DNA: TGTGCCAGCAGTGAAGCAGAAGAGGGGGTCGGTGGCTACACCTTC
CDR3 protein: CASSEAEEGVGGYTF
J gene: TRBJ1-2
clone size: many
V gene: TRBV6-1
D gene: .

CDR3 DNA: TGCAGTCCCTCCGGGCACAGCAATTCACCCCTCCACTTT
CDR3 protein: CSPSGHSNSPLHF
J gene: TRBJ1-6
clone size: .
V gene: TRBV20-1
D gene: .

CDR3 DNA: TGTGCCAGCAGCCTGGCTCCATTTATAGCTTTCTTT
CDR3 protein: CASSLAPFIAFF
J gene: TRBJ1-1
clone size: many
V gene: TRBV28
D gene: .